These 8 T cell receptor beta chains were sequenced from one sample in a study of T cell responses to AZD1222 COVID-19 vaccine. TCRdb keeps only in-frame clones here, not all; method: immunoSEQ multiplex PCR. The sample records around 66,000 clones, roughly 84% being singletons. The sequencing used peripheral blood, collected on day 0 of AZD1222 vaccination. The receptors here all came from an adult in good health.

CDR3 bases: TGCAGCGTTGGGGCTAGCTCCTACAATGAGCAGTTCTTC. This translates into CSVGASSYNEQFF. This rearrangement joins TRBV29-1 to TRBJ2-1; D is ambiguous. V lost 4 bases and J lost 0, with 7 bases in between. Germline-derived CDR1 and CDR2 are SQVTM and ANQGSEA. This CDR3 comprises 13 residues.

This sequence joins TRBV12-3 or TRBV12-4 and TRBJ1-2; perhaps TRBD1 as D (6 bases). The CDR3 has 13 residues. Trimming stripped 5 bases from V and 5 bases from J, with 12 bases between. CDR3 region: CASSPQGRYGYTF. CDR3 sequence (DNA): TGTGCCAGCAGTCCACAGGGCCGGTATGGCTACACCTTC.

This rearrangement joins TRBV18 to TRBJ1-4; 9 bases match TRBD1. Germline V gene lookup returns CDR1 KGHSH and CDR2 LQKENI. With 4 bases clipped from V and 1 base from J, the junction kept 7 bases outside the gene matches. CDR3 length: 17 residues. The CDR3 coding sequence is TGTGCCAGCTCACGAGGGCAGACAGGGGGAACTAATGAAAAACTGTTTTTT. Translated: CASSRGQTGGTNEKLFF.

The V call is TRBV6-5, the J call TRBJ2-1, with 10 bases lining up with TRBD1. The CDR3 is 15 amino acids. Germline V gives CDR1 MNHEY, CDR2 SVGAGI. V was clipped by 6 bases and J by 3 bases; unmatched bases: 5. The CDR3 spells CASSPGTGDYNEQFF. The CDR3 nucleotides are TGTGCCAGCAGCCCCGGGACAGGGGACTACAATGAGCAGTTCTTC.

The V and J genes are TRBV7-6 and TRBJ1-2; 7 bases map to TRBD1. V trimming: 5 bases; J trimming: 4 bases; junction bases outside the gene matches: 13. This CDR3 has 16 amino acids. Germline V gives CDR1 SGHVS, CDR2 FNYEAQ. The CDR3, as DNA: TGTGCCAGCAGCCTAACCAGGGGGATACCCCTCTATGGCTACACCTTC. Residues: CASSLTRGIPLYGYTF.

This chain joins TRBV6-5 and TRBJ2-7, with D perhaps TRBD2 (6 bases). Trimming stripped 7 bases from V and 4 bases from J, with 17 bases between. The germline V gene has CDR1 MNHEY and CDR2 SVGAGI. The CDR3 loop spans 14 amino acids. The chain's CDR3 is CASNNTRDGYEQYF. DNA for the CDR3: TGTGCCAGCAATAATACGCGGGACGGGTACGAGCAGTACTTC.

The CDR3 reads CASSISGSSYEQYF. The CDR3 nucleotides read TGTGCCAGCAGCATTAGCGGGAGCTCCTACGAGCAGTACTTC. The J gene is TRBJ2-7, the V gene TRBV5-6, with 9 bases matching TRBD2. Germline V gives CDR1 SGHDT, CDR2 YYEEEE. The ends lost 4 bases at V and 0 bases at J; junction bases unmatched: 2. The CDR3 has 14 amino acids.

In nucleotides, the CDR3 is TGTGCCAGCAGTTACGCGGGGGACAGGACCTATGGCTACACCTTC. This sequence encodes CASSYAGDRTYGYTF. The rearrangement uses TRBV6-5 and TRBJ1-2, with TRBD1 matching over 8 bases. Germline CDR1 and CDR2: MNHEY and SVGAGI. The CDR3 has 15 amino acids. Trimming removed 2 bases from V and 4 bases from J; junction bases left unmatched: 6.